The 29 T cell receptor beta chains presented below share a single source sample, sequenced in a study of cytomegalovirus exposure and HLA in healthy donors. The PCR contained 60 Vbeta and 13 Jbeta primers. The repertoire was sequenced with immunoSEQ multiplex PCR; TCRdb's copy has only in-frame clones and lacks some. The repertoire has fewer than 85,000 clones, about 78% of them found once; the top ten carry 5.5%. Sequenced sample: PBMCs. These receptors were collected from a male donor in good health and CMV-seropositive.

The chain has TRBV6-1 and TRBJ1-5; D is perhaps TRBD1 (5 bases). V was cut by 8 bases and J by 7 bases, with 12 bases left in between. The germline CDR1 and CDR2 sequences are MNHNS and SASEGT. The CDR3 extends over 12 amino acids. As DNA, the CDR3 is TGTGCCAGCCAGGGTTCTAACCAGCCCCAGCATTTT. Encoded protein: CASQGSNQPQHF.

The chain joins TRBV27 to TRBJ1-2; possibly TRBD1 for D (5 bases). Per germline, CDR1 MNHEY and CDR2 SMNVEV (reference sequence). The CDR3 is made up of 15 amino acids. Trimming removed 3 bases from V and 0 bases from J, with 11 bases in between. CDR3: CASSFSGQANYGYTF. The CDR3 coding sequence is TGTGCCAGCAGTTTTTCAGGGCAAGCTAACTATGGCTACACCTTC.

This sequence joins TRBV11-2 and TRBJ2-7; D is ambiguous. CDR3 length equals 14 residues. V lost 1 base and J lost 9, with 16 bases in between. The germline V gene encodes CDR1 SGHAT and CDR2 FQNNGV. The chain's CDR3 is CASSLVPRALLQYF. The CDR3 bases are TGTGCCAGCAGCTTAGTACCCCGCGCGCTGCTGCAGTACTTC.

The chain uses TRBV25-1 and TRBJ2-1, with D possibly being TRBD1 (5 bases). The CDR3 runs to 15 residues. Deletions cut 6 bases from V and 5 bases from J, with 17 bases between. Germline loops: CDR1 MGHDK, CDR2 SYGVNS. This CDR3 reads CASRPAQAGHNEQFF. CDR3 DNA: TGTGCCAGCAGACCCGCCCAGGCAGGGCACAATGAGCAGTTCTTC.

The genes are TRBV5-5 and TRBJ2-3; the D gene is possibly TRBD1 (5 bases). V lost 2 bases and J lost 5, with 12 bases in between. CDR3 length equals 14 residues. Germline loops: CDR1 SGHKS, CDR2 YYEKEE (reference sequence). The CDR3 sequence: CASSFTEDRDTQYF. The DNA for the CDR3 is TGTGCCAGCAGCTTCACGGAAGACAGAGATACGCAGTATTTT.

This clone was detected only once. V and J are TRBV4-1 and TRBJ2-1, with 12 bases lining up with TRBD2. This CDR3 contains 15 residues. The junction had 6 bases not matched to a gene; V was cut back by 6 bases and J by 6 bases. From germline, CDR1 is MGHRA and CDR2 YSYEKL. This CDR3 is CASSRLAGAFNEQFF. The DNA for the CDR3 is TGCGCCAGCAGTCGACTAGCGGGAGCGTTCAATGAGCAGTTCTTC.

V usage is TRBV10-3 and J usage is TRBJ2-1, with 9 bases lining up with TRBD2. Germline loops: CDR1 ENHRY, CDR2 SYGVKD. J was trimmed by 5 bases and V by 5 bases; bases with no gene match: 4. This CDR3 spans 14 amino acids. In DNA form, the CDR3 reads TGTGCCATCAGTTGGGCTAGCGGGGACAATGAGCAGTTCTTC. Its protein is CAISWASGDNEQFF.

This clone came up a few times. The junction shows a germline mismatch at one end, possibly a read error. V usage is TRBV7-7 and J usage is TRBJ1-4; maybe TRBD1 (5 bases). The CDR3 runs 15 residues. Germline V CDR1 and CDR2: SSHAT, FNYEAQ (reference sequence). As DNA, the CDR3 is TGTGCTAGCAGCCCTCAGGGAGGGGCTAATGAAAAACTGTTTTTT. Amino acid sequence: CASSPQGGANEKLFF.

This clone was counted a few times. The CDR3 here is CASSFGGNGELFF. CDR3 in DNA: TGTGCCAGCAGTTTTGGGGGGAACGGGGAGCTGTTTTTT. The rearrangement uses TRBV28 and TRBJ2-2; TRBD2 is a possible D gene (6 bases). The CDR3 runs 13 residues. The V gene lost 3 bases and the J gene lost 7 bases, with 9 bases spanning the gap. Per the germline V gene, CDR1 is MDHEN and CDR2 is SYDVKM.

This clone was seen only a few times. V gene TRBV6-1 combines with J gene TRBJ1-4; TRBD1 matches at 7 bases. J gave up 7 bases and V 7 bases, and 6 bases lay outside the gene matches. This CDR3 is built from 13 residues. Germline loops: CDR1 MNHNS, CDR2 SASEGT. DNA for the CDR3: TGTGCCAGCAAGCCGGGACAGCTTGAAAAACTGTTTTTT. This translates into CASKPGQLEKLFF.

This sequence joins TRBV7-9 and TRBJ2-1; D perhaps matches TRBD2 (6 bases). CDR3 size: 13 residues. The germline V gene has CDR1 SEHNR and CDR2 FQNEAQ (reference sequence). V was shortened by 8 bases and J by 6 bases, with 14 bases between the two germline ends. The chain's CDR3 is CASASDFLNEQFF. DNA for the CDR3: TGTGCCAGCGCTAGCGATTTCCTCAATGAGCAGTTCTTC.

The chain joins TRBV28 to TRBJ1-6; 8 bases fit TRBD1. The CDR3 totals 17 residues. Per the germline V gene, CDR1 is MDHEN and CDR2 is SYDVKM. With 4 bases clipped from V and 6 bases from J, the junction kept 11 bases outside the gene matches. CDR3 nucleotides: TGTGCCAGCAGTTCCCCGGACAGGGCTAGAGTTAATTCACCCCTCCACTTT. It yields the protein CASSSPDRARVNSPLHF.

In this sample, this clone turned up a few times. The chain couples TRBV5-1 to TRBJ2-5; 7 bases map to TRBD2. Germline V gene lookup returns CDR1 SGHRS and CDR2 YFSETQ. V lost 0 bases to trimming and J lost 1 base; unmatched junction nucleotides: 0. The CDR3 spans 14 residues. The DNA of the CDR3 is TGCGCCAGCAGCTTGGGGGGGGGCCAAGAGACCCAGTACTTC. This encodes CASSLGGGQETQYF.

This clone has a handful of counts. The chain is built from TRBV5-6 and TRBJ2-7; D might be TRBD2 (6 bases). The CDR3 is 16 amino acids. Between the trimmed V and J ends, which lost 1 base and 6 bases, there was a span of 20 bases. The V gene's germline CDR1 is SGHDT and CDR2 YYEEEE. The CDR3 is CASSLYVEGRAPEQYF. In DNA, the CDR3 is TGTGCCAGCAGCTTGTATGTGGAGGGCAGGGCCCCCGAGCAGTACTTC.

CDR3 region: CASNPGTGQSNRENIQYF. The CDR3 DNA follows: TGTGCCAGCAATCCCGGGACAGGTCAATCCAATCGAGAAAACATTCAGTACTTC. The rearrangement joins TRBV10-3 to TRBJ2-4, with 8 bases lining up with TRBD1. V lost 10 bases and J lost 5; bases outside the gene matches: 22. Germline lookup yields CDR1 ENHRY and CDR2 SYGVKD. This CDR3 contains 18 residues.

About this clone: This specimen includes other DNA sequences encoding the same CDR3. This chain joins TRBV18 and TRBJ1-4, with 10 bases fitting TRBD1. Germline CDR1 is KGHSH and CDR2 is LQKENI. J was trimmed by 7 bases and V by 2 bases; bases with no gene match: 1. The CDR3 contains 14 residues. The CDR3 bases are TGTGCCAGCTCACCAGGGACAGGGGTTGAAAAACTGTTTTTT. It codes for CASSPGTGVEKLFF.

The chain joins TRBV11-2 to TRBJ2-7; 13 bases are a match to TRBD2. Germline trimming cut 3 bases from V and 6 bases from J; bases unmatched to any gene: 5. The CDR3 sequence is 15 residues long. The germline CDR1 and CDR2 sequences are SGHAT and FQNNGV. Written as DNA, the CDR3 is TGTGCCAGCAGCTTCGGACTAGCGGGAGTTTTCGAGCAGTACTTC. Protein product: CASSFGLAGVFEQYF.

This chain uses TRBV6-6 with TRBJ2-5, with D maybe TRBD2 (7 bases). Germline loops: CDR1 MNHNY, CDR2 SVGAGI (reference sequence). The V end was cut by 2 bases, the J end by 1 base, with 14 bases between. CDR3 length equals 16 residues. The CDR3 region has the DNA TGTGCCAGCAGTTACCGGCGGGGGCCCGTCCAAGAGACCCAGTACTTC. This gives the protein CASSYRRGPVQETQYF.

Of note for this clone: The missing conserved phenylalanine or tryptophan at the end of this CDR3 makes a read error likely. The chain uses TRBV7-9 and TRBJ1-2; no clear D. V was shortened by 7 bases and J by 8 bases, with 20 bases between the two germline ends. The germline gives CDR1 SEHNR, CDR2 FQNEAQ (reference sequence). The CDR3 loop spans 14 amino acids. The CDR3 sequence is CASTISRTGKGYTL. Here the CDR3 DNA reads TGTGCCAGCACCATTTCGCGGACGGGAAAGGGCTACACCCTC.

This chain joins TRBV28 and TRBJ2-5, with 9 bases fitting TRBD2. This CDR3 has 16 amino acids. Germline V gene sequence: CDR1 MDHEN, CDR2 SYDVKM. The ends lost 6 bases at V and 5 bases at J; junction bases unmatched: 13. The CDR3 coding sequence is TGTGCCAGCAGCCCTATAGGTAGCGGGAGCCCTGAGACCCAGTACTTC. As protein: CASSPIGSGSPETQYF.

This clone occurred a few times. The chain employs TRBV28 and TRBJ1-2; D gene uncertain. The germline V and J ends were trimmed by 3 bases and 4 bases, with 6 bases remaining between them. CDR1 MDHEN and CDR2 SYDVKM come from the germline V gene. The CDR3 runs 12 residues. The CDR3 region has the DNA TGTGCCAGCAGTTTGGGCAGCTATGGCTACACCTTC. Protein sequence: CASSLGSYGYTF.

J is TRBJ1-1 and V is TRBV27; 7 nucleotides align to TRBD1. J was trimmed by 0 bases and V by 3 bases; bases with no gene match: 4. This CDR3 is 15 amino acids long. Germline CDR1 and CDR2: MNHEY and SMNVEV (reference sequence). The CDR3 spells CASSFRGRVNTEAFF. The CDR3 bases are TGTGCCAGCAGTTTTAGGGGGCGCGTGAACACTGAAGCTTTCTTT.

The rearrangement uses TRBV9 and TRBJ2-5, with 9 bases matching TRBD1. The CDR3 runs 14 residues. CDR1 and CDR2 (germline): SGDLS, YYNGEE. Trimming at V came to 5 bases and at J to 4 bases, leaving 6 bases not matched to a gene. The CDR3 sequence is CASSSTGGIETQYF. The CDR3 coding sequence is TGTGCCAGCAGTTCGACAGGGGGTATAGAGACCCAGTACTTC.

The chain joins TRBV29-1 to TRBJ2-7; D is uncertain. V dropped 4 bases and J dropped 2 bases, with 12 bases sitting between them. The germline V gene encodes CDR1 SQVTM and CDR2 ANQGSEA. CDR3 length: 13 amino acids. CDR3 sequence reads: CSVVSKETYEQYF. In DNA form, the CDR3 reads TGCAGCGTTGTCAGTAAGGAGACCTACGAGCAGTACTTC.

The rearrangement joins TRBV27 to TRBJ2-3, with a possible D match to TRBD1 (5 bases). CDR1 and CDR2 (germline): MNHEY, SMNVEV (reference sequence). Between the trimmed V and J ends, which lost 1 base and 6 bases, there was a span of 20 bases. CDR3 length: 17 amino acids. The CDR3 is CASSLYFTGPQRDTQYF. As DNA, the CDR3 is TGTGCCAGCAGTTTATACTTTACAGGACCCCAAAGGGATACGCAGTATTTT.

J is TRBJ2-1 and V is TRBV7-2; 11 bases are a match to TRBD2. Germline V CDR1 and CDR2: SGHTA, FQGNSA. The junction had 8 bases not matched to a gene; V was cut back by 6 bases and J by 4 bases. The CDR3 loop spans 16 amino acids. CDR3 in DNA: TGTGCCAGCAGGTCCCCCACTAGCGGGAGTTACAATGAGCAGTTCTTC. Translated: CASRSPTSGSYNEQFF.

This chain uses TRBV11-2 with TRBJ1-1; D is possibly TRBD1 (5 bases). V dropped 4 bases and J dropped 1 base, with 7 bases sitting between them. CDR3 length: 13 residues. Germline values: CDR1 SGHAT, CDR2 FQNNGV. The CDR3 region has the DNA TGTGCCAGCAGCTCAGGACAGAACACTGAAGCTTTCTTT. Residues: CASSSGQNTEAFF. The full variable domain, in which reference TRBV11-2 and TRBJ1-1 provide the parts outside the CDR3, is EAGVAQSPRYKIIEKRQSVAFWCNPISGHATLYWYQQILGQGPKLLIQFQNNGVVDDSQLPKDRFSAERLKGVDSTLKIQPAKLEDSAVYLCASSSGQNTEAFFGQGTRLTVV.

The count of this clone is one. This sequence joins TRBV5-4 and TRBJ1-1; D uncertain. The CDR3 sequence is 13 residues long. The germline V and J ends were trimmed by 0 bases and 7 bases, with 10 bases remaining between them. The germline V gene encodes CDR1 SGHNT and CDR2 YYREEE (reference sequence). CDR3 protein: CASSLEGRDEAFF. The CDR3 DNA reads as TGTGCCAGCAGCTTGGAAGGCCGGGATGAAGCTTTCTTT.

The CDR3 DNA is TGTGCCAGCAGCTCTAGCGGGAGGGGGTACGAGCAGTACTTC. Amino acids: CASSSSGRGYEQYF. The V call is TRBV7-9, the J call TRBJ2-7; 12 positions agree with TRBD2. This CDR3 comprises 14 residues. The V gene's germline CDR1 is SEHNR and CDR2 FQNEAQ (reference sequence). After removal of 4 bases from V and 4 bases from J, the junction contained 2 bases not matched to a gene.